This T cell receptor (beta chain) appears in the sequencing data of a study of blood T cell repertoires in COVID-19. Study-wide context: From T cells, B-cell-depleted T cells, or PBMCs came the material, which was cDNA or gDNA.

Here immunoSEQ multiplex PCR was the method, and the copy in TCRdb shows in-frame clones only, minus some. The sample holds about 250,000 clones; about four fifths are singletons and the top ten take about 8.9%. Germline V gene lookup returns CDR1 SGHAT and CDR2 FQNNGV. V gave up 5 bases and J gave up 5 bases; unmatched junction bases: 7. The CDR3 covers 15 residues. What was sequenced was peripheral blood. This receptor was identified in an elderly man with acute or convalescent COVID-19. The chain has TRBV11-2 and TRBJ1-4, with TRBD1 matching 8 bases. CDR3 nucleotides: TGTGCCAGCAGCCCCCGACAGGGGACGAATGAAAAACTGTTTTTT. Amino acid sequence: CASSPRQGTNEKLFF.